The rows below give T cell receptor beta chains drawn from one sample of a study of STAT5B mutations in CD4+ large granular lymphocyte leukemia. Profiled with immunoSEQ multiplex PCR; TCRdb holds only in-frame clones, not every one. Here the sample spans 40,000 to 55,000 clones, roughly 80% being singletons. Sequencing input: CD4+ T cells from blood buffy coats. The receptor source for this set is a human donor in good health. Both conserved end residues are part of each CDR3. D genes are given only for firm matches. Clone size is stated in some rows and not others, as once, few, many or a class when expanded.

CASSTGTGEGEAFF,TGTGCCAGTAGTACCGGGACAGGGGAAGGTGAAGCTTTCTTT,TRBD1,.,TRBV19,TRBJ1-1
CASIIRHSGESIPPNYGYTF,TGTGCCAGCATTATTCGACACAGCGGAGAATCGATTCCGCCTAACTATGGCTACACCTTC,.,once,TRBV2,TRBJ1-2
CASSVATWGQGDGYTF,TGTGCCAGCAGCGTAGCTACATGGGGACAGGGGGACGGCTACACCTTC,TRBD1,.,TRBV9,TRBJ1-2
CASSLVGGEGETQYF,TGCGCCAGCAGCTTGGTAGGGGGTGAGGGAGAGACCCAGTACTTC,.,.,TRBV5-1,TRBJ2-5
CAWTQGGETQYF,TGTGCCTGGACACAGGGAGGAGAGACCCAGTACTTC,.,.,TRBV30,TRBJ2-5
CASSWTGYGNTIYF,TGTGCCAGCAGCTGGACAGGGTACGGAAACACCATATATTTT,TRBD1,.,TRBV7-9,TRBJ1-3
CASTVLGGETEAFF,TGTGCCAGCACCGTTTTGGGGGGGGAGACTGAAGCTTTCTTT,.,.,TRBV7-9,TRBJ1-1
CSVGTDTQYF,TGCAGCGTTGGGACAGATACGCAGTATTTT,.,.,TRBV29-1,TRBJ2-3
CASSFFRGNGANVLTF,TGTGCCAGCAGTTTTTTCCGGGGAAATGGGGCCAACGTCCTGACTTTC,.,.,TRBV27,TRBJ2-6
CARRGLVSSTDTQYF,TGTGCCAGAAGGGGACTAGTGTCTAGCACAGATACGCAGTATTTT,TRBD2,.,TRBV19,TRBJ2-3
CASSRGMYEQYF,TGTGCCAGCAGCAGGGGAATGTACGAGCAGTACTTC,.,.,TRBV6-5,TRBJ2-7
CASRPGTGGETQYF,TGTGCCAGCAGACCAGGGACAGGGGGGGAGACCCAGTACTTC,TRBD1,.,TRBV11-2,TRBJ2-5
CASSLIRSNTEAFF,TGTGCCAGCAGCTTAATAAGGTCGAACACTGAAGCTTTCTTT,.,.,TRBV7-2,TRBJ1-1
CASRGGPNSNQPQHF,TGCGCCAGCAGAGGCGGACCCAATAGCAATCAGCCCCAGCATTTT,.,.,TRBV5-1,TRBJ1-5
CASSHRQGRGAGNTIYF,TGTGCCAGCAGCCACCGTCAGGGTAGGGGGGCTGGAAACACCATATATTTT,.,.,TRBV7-6,TRBJ1-3
CASSSAGTAIATNEKLFF,TGCGCCAGCAGCTCCGCCGGGACAGCTATTGCAACTAATGAAAAACTGTTTTTT,TRBD1,once,TRBV5-1,TRBJ1-4
CASSSFGTGEGKLFF,TGTGCCAGCAGTTCGTTTGGGACAGGGGAAGGAAAACTGTTTTTT,TRBD1,.,TRBV27,TRBJ1-4
CASSLDWGTSYEQYF,TGTGCCAGCAGCTTGGATTGGGGGACCTCCTACGAGCAGTACTTC,.,few,TRBV5-4,TRBJ2-7
CASSENAGGRTEAFF,TGTGCCAGCAGTGAAAACGCGGGGGGCCGAACTGAAGCTTTCTTT,.,.,TRBV6-1,TRBJ1-1
CASGLGTLAKNIQYF,TGTGCCAGTGGCCTTGGGACCCTAGCCAAAAACATTCAGTACTTC,.,.,TRBV19,TRBJ2-4
CASSLVGDARQETQYF,TGTGCCAGCAGCTTGGTGGGGGATGCAAGACAAGAGACCCAGTACTTC,.,.,TRBV5-5,TRBJ2-5
CASSLVSQFDIQYF,TGCGCCAGCAGCTTGGTAAGCCAGTTTGACATTCAGTACTTC,.,.,TRBV5-1,TRBJ2-4
CASSQGREQGYGYTF,TGTGCCAGCAGCCAAGGTCGGGAACAGGGCTATGGCTACACCTTC,.,.,TRBV4-2,TRBJ1-2
CATGQGTSGANVLTF,TGTGCCACCGGACAGGGGACCTCTGGGGCCAACGTCCTGACTTTC,TRBD1,.,TRBV10-3,TRBJ2-6
CASSLGTGGEKLFF,TGCGCCAGCAGCTTGGGGACAGGGGGTGAAAAACTGTTTTTT,TRBD1,few,TRBV5-1,TRBJ1-4
CASTVVFGTGNTEAFF,TGTGCCAGTACTGTGGTTTTTGGGACAGGGAACACTGAAGCTTTCTTT,TRBD1,.,TRBV19,TRBJ1-1
CASRKLGQEQYF,TGTGCCAGCCGTAAGCTCGGACAAGAGCAGTACTTC,.,.,TRBV28,TRBJ2-7
CASSFRAGGPSLEQYF,TGTGCCAGCAGTTTCCGGGCGGGAGGGCCCTCCCTCGAGCAGTACTTC,TRBD2,few,TRBV27,TRBJ2-7
CASSLSLDPYTGELFF,TGTGCCAGCAGCCTCTCACTAGATCCCTACACCGGGGAGCTGTTTTTT,.,.,TRBV11-3,TRBJ2-2
CASSGKGGTEAFF,TGCGCCAGCAGTGGGAAGGGGGGCACTGAAGCTTTCTTT,.,.,TRBV10-2,TRBJ1-1
CASSLRLADSEQYF,TGTGCCAGCAGTTTACGACTAGCGGACTCCGAGCAGTACTTC,TRBD2,.,TRBV28,TRBJ2-7
CASSPDQEYTEAFF,TGTGCCAGCTCACCCGATCAGGAATACACTGAAGCTTTCTTT,.,.,TRBV18,TRBJ1-1
CASSQPWGSPLHF,TGCGCCAGCAGCCAACCCTGGGGTTCACCCCTCCACTTT,.,few,TRBV4-1,TRBJ1-6
CASSSQGVTEAFF,TGTGCCAGCAGCTCACAGGGGGTTACTGAAGCTTTCTTT,TRBD1,.,TRBV5-4,TRBJ1-1
CASKGDGNNEQFF,TGCGCCAGCAAAGGGGATGGGAACAATGAGCAGTTCTTC,.,.,TRBV10-1,TRBJ2-1
CASRAGLAGDGELFF,TGTGCCAGCAGAGCTGGACTAGCGGGAGATGGGGAGCTGTTTTTT,TRBD2,.,TRBV5-4,TRBJ2-2
CASSLFTGTDSYEQYF,TGCGCCAGCAGCTTGTTCACCGGGACAGACTCCTACGAGCAGTACTTC,TRBD1,.,TRBV5-1,TRBJ2-7
CASSLPLAKNIQYF,TGTGCCAGCAGCTTGCCGTTAGCCAAAAACATTCAGTACTTC,.,.,TRBV5-4,TRBJ2-4
CAWKQGNTEAFF,TGTGCCTGGAAACAGGGGAACACTGAAGCTTTCTTT,.,.,TRBV30,TRBJ1-1
CASSPQSGGTDTQYF,TGTGCCAGCAGCCCCCAATCAGGGGGGACAGATACGCAGTATTTT,.,.,TRBV13,TRBJ2-3
CASSSQLYNEQFF,TGTGCCAGCAGTTCGCAGTTGTACAATGAGCAGTTCTTC,.,.,TRBV25-1,TRBJ2-1
CASSIAVKGRTDTQYF,TGTGCCAGTAGTATAGCTGTCAAAGGTCGTACAGATACGCAGTATTTT,.,.,TRBV19,TRBJ2-3
CASSLVLRTETQYF,TGTGCCAGCAGCTTAGTCTTACGTACGGAGACCCAGTACTTC,.,.,TRBV7-2,TRBJ2-5
CASRRAGGPREQYF,TGTGCCAGCAGACGAGCGGGAGGGCCGCGGGAGCAGTACTTC,TRBD2,.,TRBV6-5,TRBJ2-7
CASSLAAGEYEQYF,TGTGCCAGCAGCTTGGCGGCAGGGGAGTACGAGCAGTACTTC,.,once,TRBV5-5,TRBJ2-7
CASSKDRDYGYTF,TGTGCCAGCAGCAAGGACAGGGACTATGGCTACACCTTC,TRBD1,.,TRBV7-9,TRBJ1-2
CASSLGSGQGYNEKLFF,TGTGCCAGCAGCTTAGGCTCTGGACAGGGGTATAATGAAAAACTGTTTTTT,TRBD1,once,TRBV7-6,TRBJ1-4
CASSPGQSNYGYTF,TGCGCCAGCAGCCCGGGACAGAGCAACTATGGCTACACCTTC,TRBD1,.,TRBV5-1,TRBJ1-2
CASSYKQEDSPYF,TGTGCCAGCAGTTACAAACAAGAGGACAGCCCGTACTTC,.,.,TRBV6-5,TRBJ2-5
CASSARQGADEQYF,TGTGCCAGCAGTGCTCGACAGGGGGCGGACGAGCAGTACTTC,TRBD1,.,TRBV6-1,TRBJ2-7
CASSFMGGSSYEQYF,TGTGCCAGCAGCTTCATGGGGGGGAGCTCCTACGAGCAGTACTTC,TRBD2,few,TRBV7-9,TRBJ2-7
CASSSNELANYGYTF,TGTGCCAGTAGTTCTAACGAGTTAGCTAACTATGGCTACACCTTC,.,few,TRBV19,TRBJ1-2